What follows are 21 T cell receptor beta chains derived from one specimen sequenced in a study of blood T cell repertoires in COVID-19. TCRdb keeps only in-frame clones here, not all; method: immunoSEQ multiplex PCR. Of some 300,000 clones detected, about 90% appear once; the ten largest clones hold more than 0.8%. The sample taken for sequencing was PBMCs or T cells enriched from blood (not recorded which). The source is a young woman who had recovered from COVID-19.

The chain carries TRBV20-1 and TRBJ1-4, with D unclear. Trimming left V 6 bases short and J 8 bases short, with 10 bases between. Germline lookup yields CDR1 DFQATT and CDR2 SNEGSKA (reference sequence). The CDR3 runs 11 residues. CDR3 DNA sequence: TGCAGTGCCGAGTTTAAAGAAAAACTGTTTTTT. This sequence encodes CSAEFKEKLFF.

The chain links TRBV5-4 to TRBJ2-7, with a weak D call TRBD1 (5 bases). The length of the CDR3 is 12 residues. V gave up 4 bases and J gave up 10 bases, with 15 bases separating them. From germline, CDR1 is SGHNT and CDR2 YYREEE (reference sequence). In DNA form, the CDR3 reads TGTGCCAGCAGCCCAGGGCCCGAGAGACAGTACTTC. Encoded protein: CASSPGPERQYF.

The chain uses TRBV28 and TRBJ1-2, with 8 bases identical to TRBD1. CDR3 size: 14 residues. CDR1 MDHEN and CDR2 SYDVKM come from the germline V gene. Trimming took 6 bases from V and 4 from J; bases not matched to a gene: 7. CDR3 loop: CASRNRGVGYGYTF. The CDR3 bases are TGTGCCAGCAGAAACAGGGGGGTTGGCTATGGCTACACCTTC.

The chain uses TRBV5-4 and TRBJ2-5, with 11 bases matching TRBD1. The V gene's germline CDR1 is SGHNT and CDR2 YYREEE (reference sequence). The CDR3 is 14 residues long. J lost 4 bases, V lost 4 bases, and 3 bases had no gene match. The CDR3 coding sequence is TGTGCCAGCAGCCCGGACAGGGGGCGAGAGACCCAGTACTTC. This translates into CASSPDRGRETQYF. The entire variable domain, with the rest obtained from reference TRBV5-4 and TRBJ2-5, is as follows: ETGVTQSPTHLIKTRGQQVTLRCSSQSGHNTVSWYQQALGQGPQFIFQYYREEENGRGNFPPRFSGLQFPNYSSELNVNALELDDSALYLCASSPDRGRETQYFGPGTRLLVL.

This rearrangement joins TRBV19 to TRBJ1-4, with TRBD1 matching over 8 bases. V shed 3 bases, J shed 4 bases, and the junction held 10 bases outside the gene matches. Germline loops: CDR1 LNHDA, CDR2 SQIVND (reference sequence). This CDR3 comprises 17 residues. This CDR3 reads CASSIPRGRGGNEKLFF. CDR3 DNA sequence: TGTGCCAGTAGTATCCCCAGGGGGCGCGGGGGTAATGAAAAACTGTTTTTT. Full variable domain (missing parts from reference TRBV19 and TRBJ1-4): DGGITQSPKYLFRKEGQNVTLSCEQNLNHDAMYWYRQDPGQGLRLIYYSQIVNDFQKGDIAEGYSVSREKKESFPLTVTSAQKNPTAFYLCASSIPRGRGGNEKLFFGSGTQLSVL.

V is TRBV5-4 and J is TRBJ2-7, with 10 bases fitting TRBD2. The CDR3 has 14 residues. The germline V gene has CDR1 SGHNT and CDR2 YYREEE (reference sequence). Losses at the gene ends were 0 bases for V and 6 bases for J; bases not matched to a gene: 3. The CDR3 here is CASSLESGGVEQYF. In nucleotides, the CDR3 is TGTGCCAGCAGCTTGGAGAGCGGGGGGGTCGAGCAGTACTTC.

The rearrangement uses TRBV24-1 and TRBJ1-2, with TRBD1 identical over 9 bases. The CDR3 spans 14 residues. Trimming took 3 bases from V and 7 from J; bases not matched to a gene: 5. The V gene's germline CDR1 is KGHDR and CDR2 SFDVKD. The CDR3 reads CATSDPGQGFGYTF. The CDR3 region has the DNA TGTGCCACCAGTGATCCGGGACAGGGATTTGGCTACACCTTC.

The chain carries TRBV5-1 and TRBJ1-1; 7 bases line up with TRBD1. This CDR3 spans 15 amino acids. Unmatched junction bases numbered 6, after V lost 4 bases and J lost 0 bases. The germline gives CDR1 SGHRS, CDR2 YFSETQ. CDR3 coding DNA: TGCGCCAGCAGCCGGGACAGCCCCATGAACACTGAAGCTTTCTTT. Translated: CASSRDSPMNTEAFF.

This chain joins TRBV12-3 or TRBV12-4 and TRBJ1-1, with D uncertain. V dropped 3 bases and J dropped 4 bases, with 9 bases sitting between them. CDR3 length equals 13 residues. CDR3 region: CASSLASGTEAFF. CDR3 DNA: TGTGCCAGCAGTTTGGCCAGCGGCACTGAAGCTTTCTTT.

The rearrangement uses TRBV3-1 (or the pseudogene TRBV3-2) and TRBJ1-6; 8 nucleotides align to TRBD1. V gave up 7 bases and J gave up 9 bases; unmatched junction bases: 14. The CDR3 is made up of 16 amino acids. Germline CDR1 LGHDT, CDR2 YNNKEL (reference sequence). CDR3 nucleotides: TGTGCCAGCACAGCCGGGGAGACAGGGGTTATTTCACCCCTCCACTTT. As protein: CASTAGETGVISPLHF.

This chain joins TRBV15 and TRBJ1-4; TRBD1 might be the D (5 bases). This CDR3 has 18 amino acids. Trimming stripped 2 bases from V and 2 bases from J, with 18 bases between. Germline assignment: CDR1 LNHNV and CDR2 YYDKDF (reference sequence). The CDR3: CATSRFSGTLETNEKLFF. The CDR3, as DNA: TGTGCCACCAGCAGATTCTCCGGGACTTTGGAGACTAATGAAAAACTGTTTTTT.

V usage is TRBV3-1 (or the pseudogene TRBV3-2) and J usage is TRBJ2-3; no firm D call. The germline gives CDR1 LGHDT, CDR2 YNNKEL (reference sequence). The CDR3 runs to 14 residues. V was cut by 3 bases and J by 9 bases, with 16 bases left in between. The CDR3 loop reads CASSQGLRIRTQYF. In nucleotides, the CDR3 is TGTGCCAGCAGCCAGGGCCTTCGAATTAGAACGCAGTATTTT.

The chain uses TRBV30 and TRBJ2-1; 8 nucleotides align to TRBD1. The germline CDR1 and CDR2 sequences are GTSNPN and SVGIG (reference sequence). V was clipped by 1 base and J by 2 bases; unmatched bases: 4. The CDR3 has 15 amino acids. This CDR3 is CAWSARGQAYNEQFF. CDR3 in DNA: TGTGCCTGGAGTGCCAGGGGGCAGGCCTACAATGAGCAGTTCTTC.

This clone was seen a single time. The V gene is TRBV28, the J gene TRBJ1-4; D perhaps matches TRBD1 (6 bases). V dropped 7 bases and J dropped 6 bases, with 18 bases sitting between them. Per germline, CDR1 MDHEN and CDR2 SYDVKM. This CDR3 is built from 15 residues. The chain's CDR3 is CASNGGGQVYEKLFF. The CDR3 DNA sequence: TGTGCCAGCAACGGCGGGGGGCAGGTGTATGAAAAACTGTTTTTT.

The chain carries TRBV28 and TRBJ1-2, with a weak D call TRBD1 (6 bases). Germline assignment: CDR1 MDHEN and CDR2 SYDVKM. This CDR3 is 15 amino acids long. Trimming pared 5 bases from V and 8 bases from J, leaving 21 bases between. CDR3 in DNA: TGTGCCAGCAGTCCCTATACGCAGGGGATGCGAGGCTACACCTTC. Its protein is CASSPYTQGMRGYTF.

The V gene is TRBV6-5, the J gene TRBJ2-2, with TRBD1 as a possible D gene (6 bases). Trimming left V 0 bases short and J 3 bases short, with 8 bases between. This CDR3 is 15 amino acids long. Germline V CDR1 and CDR2: MNHEY, SVGAGI. DNA of the CDR3: TGTGCCAGCAGTTACTCTCCAGGGGACACCGGGGAGCTGTTTTTT. The encoded protein is CASSYSPGDTGELFF.

The chain uses TRBV5-6 and TRBJ1-2; 7 nucleotides agree with TRBD1. The CDR3 contains 15 residues. Germline V gene lookup returns CDR1 SGHDT and CDR2 YYEEEE. The J segment lost 4 bases and the V segment lost 4 bases, leaving 10 bases of the junction unmatched. The CDR3 region is CASSPPTGPTYGYTF. DNA of the CDR3: TGTGCCAGCAGCCCCCCGACAGGGCCTACCTATGGCTACACCTTC.

V and J are TRBV4-1 and TRBJ1-6; weak D call: TRBD1 (5 bases). The CDR3 is made up of 13 amino acids. The ends were cut back, 0 bases at V and 13 bases at J, with 10 bases in the middle. Germline-derived CDR1 and CDR2 are MGHRA and YSYEKL. As DNA, the CDR3 is TGCGCCAGCAGCCAAGATAGGGGAAGTCCCCTCCACTTT. Protein: CASSQDRGSPLHF.

This sequence joins TRBV12-3 or TRBV12-4 and TRBJ1-2, with D perhaps matching TRBD1 (5 bases). The CDR3 contains 13 residues. Trimming left V 1 base short and J 6 bases short, with 9 bases between. The CDR3 loop reads CASSLGRGNGYTF. CDR3 nucleotides: TGTGCCAGCAGTTTAGGTAGGGGCAATGGCTACACCTTC.

The chain combines TRBV28 with TRBJ1-5, with D hard to call. Germline CDR1 and CDR2: MDHEN and SYDVKM. Between the trimmed V and J ends, which lost 7 bases and 1 base, there was a span of 11 bases. The CDR3 is made up of 14 amino acids. The CDR3 is CASMAPKSNQPQHF. In DNA, the CDR3 is TGTGCCAGCATGGCCCCCAAAAGCAATCAGCCCCAGCATTTT.

The chain employs TRBV7-9 and TRBJ1-6; D is unclear. The CDR3 has 12 residues. The germline V and J ends were trimmed by 5 bases and 13 bases, with 12 bases remaining between them. CDR1 and CDR2 from the germline V gene are SEHNR and FQNEAQ (reference sequence). The CDR3 reads CASSLVRSPLHF. CDR3 DNA sequence: TGTGCCAGCAGCCTAGTCAGGTCCCCCCTCCACTTT.